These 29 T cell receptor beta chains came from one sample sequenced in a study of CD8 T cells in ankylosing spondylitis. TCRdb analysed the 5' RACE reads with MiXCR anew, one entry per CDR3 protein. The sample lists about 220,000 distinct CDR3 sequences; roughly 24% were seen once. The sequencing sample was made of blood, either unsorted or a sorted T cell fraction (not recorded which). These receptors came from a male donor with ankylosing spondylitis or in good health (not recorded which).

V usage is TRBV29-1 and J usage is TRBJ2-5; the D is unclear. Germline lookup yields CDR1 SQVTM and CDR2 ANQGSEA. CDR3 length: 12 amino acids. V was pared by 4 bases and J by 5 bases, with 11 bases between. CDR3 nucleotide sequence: TGCAGCGTTGTACAGTTGACCGAGACCCAGTACTTC. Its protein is CSVVQLTETQYF. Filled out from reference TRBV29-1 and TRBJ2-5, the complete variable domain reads SAVISQKPSRDICQRGTSLTIQCQVDSQVTMMFWYRQQPGQSLTLIATANQGSEATYESGFVIDKFPISRPNLTFSTLTVSNMSPEDSSIYLCSVVQLTETQYFGPGTRLLVL.

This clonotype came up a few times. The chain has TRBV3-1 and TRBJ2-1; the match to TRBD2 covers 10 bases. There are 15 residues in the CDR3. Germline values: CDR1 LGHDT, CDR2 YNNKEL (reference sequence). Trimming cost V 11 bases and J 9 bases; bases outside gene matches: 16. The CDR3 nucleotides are TGTGCCTCCTGCCAAGCCCTAGCGGGAGTTGGTGAGCAGTTCTTC. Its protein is CASCQALAGVGEQFF.

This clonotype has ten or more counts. CDR3 sequence (DNA): TGTGCCACCAGGAGGGGACAGGGGGACGATGAGCAGTTCTTC. Its protein product is CATRRGQGDDEQFF. This chain links TRBV15 with TRBJ2-1, with 11 bases lining up with TRBD1. This CDR3 contains 14 residues. The germline gives CDR1 LNHNV, CDR2 YYDKDF (reference sequence). Germline trimming cut 6 bases from V and 8 bases from J; bases unmatched to any gene: 6.

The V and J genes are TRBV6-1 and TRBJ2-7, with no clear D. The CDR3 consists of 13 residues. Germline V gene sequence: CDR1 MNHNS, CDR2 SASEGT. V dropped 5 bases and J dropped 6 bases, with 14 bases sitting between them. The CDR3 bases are TGTGCCAGCAGTCGAAAACAGCAAGGCGAGCAGTACTTC. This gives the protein CASSRKQQGEQYF.

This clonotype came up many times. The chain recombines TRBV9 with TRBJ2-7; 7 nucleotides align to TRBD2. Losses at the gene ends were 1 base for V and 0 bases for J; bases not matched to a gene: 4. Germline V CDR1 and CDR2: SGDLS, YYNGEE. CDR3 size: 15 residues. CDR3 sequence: CASSVNSGSSYEQYF. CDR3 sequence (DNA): TGTGCCAGCAGCGTAAATAGCGGGTCCTCCTACGAGCAGTACTTC. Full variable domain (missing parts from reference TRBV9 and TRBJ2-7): DSGVTQTPKHLITATGQRVTLRCSPRSGDLSVYWYQQSLDQGLQFLIQYYNGEERAKGNILERFSAQQFPDLHSELNLSSLELGDSALYFCASSVNSGSSYEQYFGPGTRLTVT.

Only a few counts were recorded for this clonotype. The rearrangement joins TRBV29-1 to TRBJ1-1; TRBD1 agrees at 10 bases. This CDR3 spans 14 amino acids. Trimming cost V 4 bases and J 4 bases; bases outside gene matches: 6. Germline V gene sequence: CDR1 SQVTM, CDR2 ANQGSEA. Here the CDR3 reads CSVGTGGVVTEAFF. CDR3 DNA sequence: TGCAGCGTTGGGACAGGGGGAGTGGTCACTGAAGCTTTCTTT.

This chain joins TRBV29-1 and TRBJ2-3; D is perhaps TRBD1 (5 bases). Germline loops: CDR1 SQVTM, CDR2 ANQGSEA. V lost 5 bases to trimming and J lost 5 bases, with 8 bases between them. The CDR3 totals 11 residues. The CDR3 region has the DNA TGCAGCGTTTACAGGAGAGATACGCAGTATTTT. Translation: CSVYRRDTQYF.

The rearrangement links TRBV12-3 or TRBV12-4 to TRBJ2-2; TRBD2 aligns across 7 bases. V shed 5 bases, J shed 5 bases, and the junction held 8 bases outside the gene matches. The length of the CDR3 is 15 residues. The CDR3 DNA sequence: TGTGCCAGCAGTCCTCCGGGGGGAAGGACCGGGGAGCTGTTTTTT. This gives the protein CASSPPGGRTGELFF.

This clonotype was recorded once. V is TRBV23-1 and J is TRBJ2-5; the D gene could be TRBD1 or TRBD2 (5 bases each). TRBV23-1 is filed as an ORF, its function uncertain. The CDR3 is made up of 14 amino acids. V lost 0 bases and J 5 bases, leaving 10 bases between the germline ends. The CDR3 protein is CASSQSQGRETQYF. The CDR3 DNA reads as TGCGCCAGCAGTCAATCCCAGGGACGGGAGACCCAGTACTTC.

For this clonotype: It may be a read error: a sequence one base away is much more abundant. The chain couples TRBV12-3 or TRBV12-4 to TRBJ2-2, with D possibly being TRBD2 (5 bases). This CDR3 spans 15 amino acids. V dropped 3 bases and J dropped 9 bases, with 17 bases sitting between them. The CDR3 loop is CASSFRGFLTRELFF. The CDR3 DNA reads TGTGCCAGCAGTTTTCGAGGGTTTTTGACCCGGGAGCTGTTTTTT.

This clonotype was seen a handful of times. This CDR3 reads CSANEIGGDNYGYTF. CDR3 nucleotide sequence: TGCAGTGCCAACGAAATAGGGGGTGACAACTATGGCTACACCTTC. The V gene is TRBV20-1, the J gene TRBJ1-2; D might be TRBD1 (6 bases). Germline V gene lookup returns CDR1 DFQATT and CDR2 SNEGSKA (reference sequence). Trimming stripped 6 bases from V and 2 bases from J, with 19 bases between. CDR3 length: 15 residues.

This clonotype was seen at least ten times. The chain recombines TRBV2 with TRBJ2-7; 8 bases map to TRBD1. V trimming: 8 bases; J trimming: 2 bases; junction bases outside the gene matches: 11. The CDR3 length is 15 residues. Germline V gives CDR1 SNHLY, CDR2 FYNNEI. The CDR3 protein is CASWGGDRFTYEQYF. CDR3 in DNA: TGTGCCAGCTGGGGTGGGGACAGGTTTACCTACGAGCAGTACTTC.

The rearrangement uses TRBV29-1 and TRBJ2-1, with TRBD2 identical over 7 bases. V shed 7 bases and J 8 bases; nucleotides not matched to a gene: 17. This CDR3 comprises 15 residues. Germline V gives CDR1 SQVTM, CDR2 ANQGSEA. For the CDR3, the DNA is TGCAGCGCCCGAGGGAGGGCAAAGGAGGTGTATGAGCAGTTCTTC. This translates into CSARGRAKEVYEQFF.

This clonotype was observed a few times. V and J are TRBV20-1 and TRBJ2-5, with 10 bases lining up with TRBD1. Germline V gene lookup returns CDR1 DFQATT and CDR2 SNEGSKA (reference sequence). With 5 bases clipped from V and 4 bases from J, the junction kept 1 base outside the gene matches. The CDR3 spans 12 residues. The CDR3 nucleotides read TGCAGTGCTCGACAGGGGGCAGAGACCCAGTACTTC. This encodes CSARQGAETQYF.

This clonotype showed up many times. The CDR3 loop reads CASSLRVGLASTDTQYF. The CDR3 nucleotides read TGTGCCAGCAGTTTAAGAGTTGGACTAGCGAGCACAGATACGCAGTATTTT. This chain uses TRBV12-3 or TRBV12-4 with TRBJ2-3; 9 nucleotides align to TRBD2. Unmatched junction bases numbered 6, after V lost 2 bases and J lost 0 bases. The CDR3 consists of 17 residues.

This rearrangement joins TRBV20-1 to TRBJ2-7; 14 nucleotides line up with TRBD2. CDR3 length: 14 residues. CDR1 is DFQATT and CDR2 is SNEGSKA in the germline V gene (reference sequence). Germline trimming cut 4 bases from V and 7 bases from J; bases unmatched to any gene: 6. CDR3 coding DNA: TGCAGTGCTACGGGACTAGCGGGAGAAACTGAGCAGTACTTC. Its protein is CSATGLAGETEQYF.

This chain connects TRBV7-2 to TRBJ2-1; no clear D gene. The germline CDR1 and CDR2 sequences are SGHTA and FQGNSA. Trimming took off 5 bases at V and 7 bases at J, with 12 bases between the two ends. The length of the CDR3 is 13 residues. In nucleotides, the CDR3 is TGTGCCAGCAGCCTCCCGACTCAAAATGAGCAGTTCTTC. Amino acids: CASSLPTQNEQFF.

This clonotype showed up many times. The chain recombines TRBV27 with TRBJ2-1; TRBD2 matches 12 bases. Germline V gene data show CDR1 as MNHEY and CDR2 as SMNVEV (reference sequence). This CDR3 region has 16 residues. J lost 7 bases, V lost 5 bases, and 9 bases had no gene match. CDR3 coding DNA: TGTGCCAGCAGTCCACGACTAGCGGGAGTTGAAAATGAGCAGTTCTTC. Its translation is CASSPRLAGVENEQFF.

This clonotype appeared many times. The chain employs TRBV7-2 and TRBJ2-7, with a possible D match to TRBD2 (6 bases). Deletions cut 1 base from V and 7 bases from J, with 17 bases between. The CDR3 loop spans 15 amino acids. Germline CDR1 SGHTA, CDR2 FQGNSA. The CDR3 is CASSLGGLASKEQYF. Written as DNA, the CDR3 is TGTGCCAGCAGCTTAGGGGGACTTGCGAGTAAAGAGCAGTACTTC.

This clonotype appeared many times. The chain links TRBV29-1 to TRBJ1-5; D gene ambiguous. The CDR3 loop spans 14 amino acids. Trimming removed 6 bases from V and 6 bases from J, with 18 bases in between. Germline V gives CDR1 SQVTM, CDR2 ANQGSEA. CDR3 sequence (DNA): TGCAGCGTGGTGATTTCGGAGGGCGGTCAGCCCCAGCATTTT. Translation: CSVVISEGGQPQHF. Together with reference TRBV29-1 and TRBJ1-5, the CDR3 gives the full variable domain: SAVISQKPSRDICQRGTSLTIQCQVDSQVTMMFWYRQQPGQSLTLIATANQGSEATYESGFVIDKFPISRPNLTFSTLTVSNMSPEDSSIYLCSVVISEGGQPQHFGDGTRLSIL.

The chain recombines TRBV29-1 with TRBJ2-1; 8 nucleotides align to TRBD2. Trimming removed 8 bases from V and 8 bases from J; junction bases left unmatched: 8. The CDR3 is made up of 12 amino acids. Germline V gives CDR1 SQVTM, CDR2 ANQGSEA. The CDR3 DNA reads TGCAGCTATCGGGTAGCGGGACATGAGCAGTTCTTC. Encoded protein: CSYRVAGHEQFF.

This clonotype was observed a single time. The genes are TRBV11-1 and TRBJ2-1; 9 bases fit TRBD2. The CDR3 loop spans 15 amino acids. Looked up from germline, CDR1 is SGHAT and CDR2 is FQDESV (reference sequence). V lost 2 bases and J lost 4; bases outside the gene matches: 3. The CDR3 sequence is CASSLISGRYNEQFF. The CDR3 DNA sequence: TGTGCCAGCAGCTTAATAAGCGGGAGGTACAATGAGCAGTTCTTC.

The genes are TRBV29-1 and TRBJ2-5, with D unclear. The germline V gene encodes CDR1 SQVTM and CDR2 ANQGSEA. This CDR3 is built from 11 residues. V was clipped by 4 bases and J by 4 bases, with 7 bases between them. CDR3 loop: CSVGQTETQYF. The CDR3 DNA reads TGCAGCGTTGGACAAACAGAGACCCAGTACTTC. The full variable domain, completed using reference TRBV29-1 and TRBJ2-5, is SAVISQKPSRDICQRGTSLTIQCQVDSQVTMMFWYRQQPGQSLTLIATANQGSEATYESGFVIDKFPISRPNLTFSTLTVSNMSPEDSSIYLCSVGQTETQYFGPGTRLLVL.

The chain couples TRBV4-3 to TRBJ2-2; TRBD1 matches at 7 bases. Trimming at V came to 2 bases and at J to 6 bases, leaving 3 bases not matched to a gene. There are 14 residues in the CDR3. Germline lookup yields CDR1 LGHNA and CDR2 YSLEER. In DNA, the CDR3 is TGCGCCAGCAGCCAAACTACAGGGGCCGGGGAGCTGTTTTTT. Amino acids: CASSQTTGAGELFF.

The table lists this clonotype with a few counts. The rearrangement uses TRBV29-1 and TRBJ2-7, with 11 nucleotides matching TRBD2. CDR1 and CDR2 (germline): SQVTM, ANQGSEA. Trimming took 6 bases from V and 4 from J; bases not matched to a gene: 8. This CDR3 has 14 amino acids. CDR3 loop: CSVSTSGSRYEQYF. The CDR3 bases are TGCAGCGTGTCTACTAGCGGGAGTAGGTACGAGCAGTACTTC.

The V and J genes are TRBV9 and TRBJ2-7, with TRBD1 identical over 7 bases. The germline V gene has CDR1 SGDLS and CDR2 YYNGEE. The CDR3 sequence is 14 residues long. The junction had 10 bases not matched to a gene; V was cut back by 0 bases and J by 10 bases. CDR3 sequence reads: CASSVGDSQVDQYF. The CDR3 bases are TGTGCCAGCAGCGTAGGGGACAGCCAGGTGGATCAGTACTTC.

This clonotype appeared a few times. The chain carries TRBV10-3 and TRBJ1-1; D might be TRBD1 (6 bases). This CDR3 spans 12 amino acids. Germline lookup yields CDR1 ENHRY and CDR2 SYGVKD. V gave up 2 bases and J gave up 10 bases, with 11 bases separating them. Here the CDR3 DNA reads TGTGCCATCAGTGAGGGGACACTGGCAGCTTTCTTT. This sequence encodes CAISEGTLAAFF.

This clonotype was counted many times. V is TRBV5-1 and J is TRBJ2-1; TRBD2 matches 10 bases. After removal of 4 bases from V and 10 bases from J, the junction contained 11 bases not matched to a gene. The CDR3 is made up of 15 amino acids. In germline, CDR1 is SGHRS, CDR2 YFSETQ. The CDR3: CASSLALAGAKEQFF. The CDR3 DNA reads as TGCGCCAGCAGCCTCGCCCTAGCGGGAGCAAAGGAGCAGTTCTTC. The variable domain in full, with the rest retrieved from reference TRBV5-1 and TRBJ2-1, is KAGVTQTPRYLIKTRGQQVTLSCSPISGHRSVSWYQQTPGQGLQFLFEYFSETQRNKGNFPGRFSGRQFSNSRSEMNVSTLELGDSALYLCASSLALAGAKEQFFGPGTRLTVL.

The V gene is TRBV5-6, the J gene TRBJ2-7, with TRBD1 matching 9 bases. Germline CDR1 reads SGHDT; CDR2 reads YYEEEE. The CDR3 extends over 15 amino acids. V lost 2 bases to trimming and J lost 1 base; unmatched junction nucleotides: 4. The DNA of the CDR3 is TGTGCCAGCAGCTTCCGGGACAGGGTATCCTACGAGCAGTACTTC. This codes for CASSFRDRVSYEQYF.